A single T cell receptor beta chain is shown here with its context. This clone was counted only a few times. No cognate antigen has been identified for it. Base qualities are not at hand, and no much larger clone is one base apart. The cohort comprised hundreds of healthy bone marrow donors. Cohort members were all nominally healthy when sampled, although unrecorded immune exposures were likely present. The donor was CMV seropositive and belonged to the group of 250 to 300 seropositive cohort members. A peripheral blood sample was provided by each donor, and peripheral blood mononuclear cells were used for TCR beta sequencing. Genomic DNA was extracted from the blood cell samples with the Qiagen DNeasy Blood Extraction Kit. The library was generated by the immunoSEQ multiplex PCR assay. The multiplex PCR relied on a mix of 60 forward primers for TCR Vbeta segments and 13 reverse primers for TCR Jbeta segments. The CDR3 region of rearranged TCR beta genes was amplified from genomic DNA with a multiplex PCR assay. The Illumina HiSeq System was used to sequence the amplified TCR beta libraries as 87-base-pair reads. In the paper's pipeline: Across the roughly 670 repertoires, a later analysis counted some 80 million unique TCR beta chains, about 10 million of which were shared by at least two donors. Raw reads were error-corrected and collapsed into unique sequences with a nearest-neighbor algorithm that merged closely related sequences to remove PCR and sequencing errors. CDR3 sequences were aligned to IMGT reference sequences to assign V, D and J gene segments. For a sequence to be retained, a match of at least six nucleotides to both a V gene segment and a J gene segment was required. Rearrangements were called productive when the CDR3 lacked stop codons and stayed in frame with V and J; all others were non-productive. Following IMGT convention, CDR3 was defined as the stretch from the second conserved V-encoded cysteine up to the conserved J-encoded phenylalanine. The earlier analysis of 450 to 750 of the donors excluded any sequence lacking an unambiguous match to a single V gene segment. In an earlier analysis of a few hundred of the donors, V segments were called functional above 56.7% productive rearrangements and were called segregating when the between-donor standard deviation exceeded 5%. A statistical classification framework was built to diagnose cytomegalovirus status from the catalog of TCR beta chain sequences. In a later analysis, TCR nucleotide sequences were compared against IMGT/GENE-DB human TR gene sequences so that V and J genes could be assigned. The TCRdist pipeline was used in a later analysis to assign CDR3 sequences and most-parsimonious VDJ recombination scenarios. In a later analysis, each TCR beta chain was defined by its CDR3 amino acid sequence together with its V-gene family, and reads without a unique V-gene family were excluded. As a way to deal with suspected cross-contamination and a sequencing artifact, a later analysis dropped 450 to 700 nucleotide sequences that were highly shared and had low generation probability. In a later analysis, a clonal expansion index was calculated for each public chain from normalized within-repertoire ranks of inferred template counts. In a later analysis, generation probabilities were computed using a VDJ recombination model fitted to out-of-frame rearrangements, and the results were checked against IGoR. A later analysis scored TCR-TCR, TCR-HLA and TCR-CMV co-occurrence with hypergeometric tests, applying a repertoire-size bias correction to TCR pairs. In a later analysis, false discovery rates were estimated by permuting HLA or CMV assignments 20 times. In a later analysis, co-occurring TCRs were grouped using DBSCAN, and TCRdist sequence similarity was added for clustering within HLA-allele-positive subsets. Repertoires with fewer than 30,000 or more than 120,000 public chains were left out of co-occurrence clustering, as were five repertoires with anomalous nucleotide sharing. TCRdb re-hosts the immuneACCESS table, in-frame sequences only. Its copies lack some clones; in the studies checked, an unresolved V gene accounts for under half of them, and the cause for the rest is not known. The D gene and trimming were derived from the DNA, and the V and J assignments and clone size from that table. The sample yields about 100,000 clones; 77% were counted once. Approximately 7.4% of the sample is held by the ten biggest clonotypes.

The source of the sample is a study of cytomegalovirus exposure and HLA in healthy donors (dated by TCRdb to the late 2010s). With regard to the full study: An earlier analysis of roughly 610 of the donors reported about 300 Gb of sequence data and 95 million to 140 million unique TCR beta sequences obtained from 180 million or so T cells. Because of strong linkage in the cohort, roughly five DR-DQ haplotypes were treated as single units for association and clustering. Using immunosequencing, the study profiled T cell repertoires from 666 subjects and related those repertoires to cytomegalovirus serostatus. Besides the first cohort of 666 subjects, a separate validation cohort made up of over 100 different subjects was used. The genetic ancestry cluster associated with self-reported Caucasian donors included about four fifths of the 398 genotyped donors. The study combined high-throughput TCR immunosequencing, statistical association of individual TCRs with disease status, and machine learning to predict cytomegalovirus infection status. Genome-wide SNP genotypes for about 55% of the 666 donors were used in a later genetic analysis, which treated that subset as a discovery cohort. Both class I and class II loci were covered by HLA typing, at four-digit resolution. All discovery cohort repertoires had been generated using a single sequencing platform. Among 300 to 450 genotyped donors of the cohort, an average of approximately 240,000 unique TCR beta nucleotide sequences were sequenced per donor, roughly 20% of them non-productive. The number of typed donors differed by locus: about 620-640 for A, B, C, DRB1 and DQB1; about 520 for DQA1; over 600 for DPA1; and 450 to 480 for DPB1. Roughly 300 gigabases of sequencing data and tens of millions of unique TCR sequences were included in an early release covering several hundred HLA-typed donors. A later analysis re-analyzed previously published TCR beta repertoires from 660 or so donors and added high-resolution HLA genotyping to study TCR occurrence patterns. The study was designed to test whether signatures of past pathogen exposure could be identified by cataloging public T cell receptors. Rather than using new phenotypic data, the later analysis identified candidate immune exposures from TCR beta sequences and from how often those sequences occurred across donors. Alongside the repertoire data, information on donor age, sex, ethnicity and CMV serostatus was compiled. An earlier analysis of 500 to 650 of the donors applied high-throughput TCR beta sequencing to assess whether each TCR beta V gene segment acted as functional or pseudogenic.

Reading from cysteine to phenylalanine, the CDR3 counts 11 amino acids. CDR3 DNA only is kept here, 33 bases in frame from base 1. Taken from the germline V gene (reference sequence), the CDR1 and CDR2 loops are DFQATT and SNEGSKA. V is reduced by 6 bases and J by 14 bases, leaving a spacing of 16 bases between them. What the study reported, not specific to this receptor: A later genetic analysis reported fewer N-insertions in productive TCRs among donors in an Asian-associated ancestry cluster than the roughly 700-donor mean. A further reported finding was that TCR beta sequences accurately predicted the HLA-A and HLA-B alleles for most subjects in the first cohort. In the study, approximately 160 TCR beta chains were listed as associated with cytomegalovirus. In a later genetic analysis, a missense DCLRE1C variant was associated with V-gene and J-gene trimming of TCR beta chains, and the association was replicated in an independent cohort. While some public TCRs were present in many individuals, most TCR sequences turned up only very rarely across donors. Some 16 rarely observed V segments, including chromosome 9 orphons, were excluded from the earlier analysis of approximately 500 of the donors because counts were too low. In an earlier analysis of 587 of the donors, most TCR beta V segments appeared in productive rearrangements about 87% or about 30% of the time, broadly matching IMGT annotations. A later analysis reported that several top co-occurrence clusters appeared linked to parvovirus B19, influenza, CMV and Epstein-Barr virus. A few of the identified cytomegalovirus-associated TCR beta chains were confirmed in vitro to be specific for cytomegalovirus antigens. In a later analysis, HLA-associated TCR beta chains showed more clonal expansion and lower generation probabilities than non-associated chains that were equally common. At a false discovery rate of 0.05, a later analysis linked approximately 18,000 TCR beta sequences to specific HLA alleles. Some IMGT-functional V segments, including TRBV6-2 and TRBV6-3, could not be told apart with the 87-base-pair reads, so those segments were excluded. CMV serostatus was the only immune exposure information available for the cohort. Because HLA typing was unavailable for some donors at each locus, only the typed subset was used in association tests. Linkage disequilibrium might explain the correlated functional status among segregating V segments, but an unknown experimental factor could not be excluded. Only TCR beta chains were sequenced in this cohort, and the absence of alpha or paired-chain data limited detectable features. In both the original and validation cohorts, the classifier was reported to diagnose cytomegalovirus status with high specificity and sensitivity. Presence/absence analyses assumed roughly uniform sequencing depth across donors, an assumption that may not hold. According to a later analysis, most CMV-associated TCR beta chains appeared to be HLA-restricted, and the HLA associations seemed to be driven largely by CMV exposure. The authors suggested that the approach could potentially be extended to other disease states and immunological phenotypes. Strong co-occurrence of HLA alleles, especially DR and DQ, made assigning TCR associations to individual alleles difficult. A cluster of highly shared sequence variants was judged likely to represent a technical artifact of the sequencing pipeline. A later analysis found that TCR association rates varied across HLA loci, with DRB1 alleles showing the most associated TCRs and HLA-C alleles the fewest.

The rearrangement combines TRBV20-1 with TRBJ1-4; the D gene is not confidently resolved. Material: PBMCs. This clonotype originated in a man aged 45 to 65 in good health and CMV-seropositive. For the CDR3, the sequence is CSAPTGIRLFF. At the DNA level, the sequence is TGCAGTGCACCGACCGGAATCAGGCTGTTTTTT.